This TCR beta chain was recorded in a study of shared clonotypes between healthy human individuals. Clones were read by immunoSEQ multiplex PCR, and TCRdb kept only the in-frame ones, dropping some. The sample holds around 2,000,000 clones; approximately 94% are singletons and the top ten take around 1.7%. Naive CD8 populations comprised CD45RO-negative cells positively selected for CCR7, excluding terminally differentiated effector memory CD45RA+ cells. As for this clone: Additional DNA sequences in this sample encode the identical CDR3.

The CDR3 loop spans 13 amino acids. Germline CDR1 is SGHVS and CDR2 is FNYEAQ. V was clipped by 5 bases and J by 5 bases, with 9 bases between them. The TCR was taken from a man aged 18 to 30 in good health. Some clones in this sample may be carry-over from other donors' samples. The chain joins TRBV7-6 to TRBJ2-2; D might be TRBD1 (6 bases). Source material: naive CD8+ T cells from PBMCs. DNA of the CDR3: TGTGCCAGCAGCCCCAGGGGTACCGGGGAGCTGTTTTTT. Its protein is CASSPRGTGELFF.